This entry lists 22 T cell receptor beta chains sequenced from one sample in a study of T-cell memory formation after mild COVID-19 (dated by TCRdb to the early 2020s). The receptor library was made with 5' RACE. The run used an Illumina NovaSeq 6000. In-frame beta chains were kept once TCRdb had trimmed the public reads at Q25 with fastp and called clones with MiXCR. CDR3 protein duplicates are merged, each entry listing the most common genes and DNA. The table for this sample lists hundreds of thousands of distinct CDR3 sequences; 25% to 30% of them were counted only once. Jointly, the top ten make up around an eighth of the sample. Sequenced material: PBMCs or a T cell subset sorted from them (not recorded which). These receptors all come from an adult woman who had mild COVID-19 (a few samples of this study predate the infection). The sample titles of this study are shuffled in the database, so cell type and time point are left out; the donor was told from shared clones.

This clonotype was seen a few times. The gene calls are TRBV20-1 and TRBJ2-3; D is possibly TRBD2 (6 bases). Trimming took 6 bases from V and 2 from J, leaving 18 bases between them. The CDR3 consists of 15 residues. The germline CDR1 and CDR2 sequences are DFQATT and SNEGSKA (reference sequence). In nucleotides, the CDR3 is TGCAGTGCCCCCCGTGGGACTCTGTACACAGATACGCAGTATTTT. This sequence encodes CSAPRGTLYTDTQYF.

This clonotype has more than one count but fewer than ten. The rearrangement links TRBV9 to TRBJ2-3; 12 nucleotides line up with TRBD2. With V trimmed by 3 bases and J by 4 bases, 9 bases remained unmatched. Germline assignment: CDR1 SGDLS and CDR2 YYNGEE. This CDR3 has 17 amino acids. Here the CDR3 DNA reads TGTGCCAGCAGCGACGAGACTAGCGGGAGCGTCCCAGATACGCAGTATTTT. Translation gives CASSDETSGSVPDTQYF.

Remarks on this clonotype: This may be a read error, as it is one base from a much larger clone. The chain has TRBV10-3 and TRBJ2-3; D not resolved. Trimming pared 2 bases from V and 6 bases from J, leaving 12 bases between. The CDR3 length is 14 residues. Germline V gene data show CDR1 as ENHRY and CDR2 as SYGVKD. The CDR3 spells CAISERVARDTQYF. In nucleotides, the CDR3 is TGTGCCATCAGTGAGAGGGTGGCGCGCGATACGCAGTATTTT.

The J gene is TRBJ2-2, the V gene TRBV28; TRBD2 aligns across 9 bases. The CDR3 totals 15 residues. CDR1 and CDR2 from the germline V gene are MDHEN and SYDVKM. V lost 3 bases, J lost 7 bases, and 6 bases stayed unmatched. The DNA for the CDR3 is TGTGCCAGCAGTTTGGCTAGCGGGACGGGCGGGGAGCTGTTTTTT. Protein product: CASSLASGTGGELFF.

In this sample, this clonotype turned up a few times. The chain carries TRBV20-1 and TRBJ2-7, with 8 bases aligning to TRBD2. V dropped 1 base and J dropped 1; count of bases not matched to a gene: 3. Germline lookup yields CDR1 DFQATT and CDR2 SNEGSKA (reference sequence). This CDR3 has 14 amino acids. The CDR3 DNA is TGCAGTGCTAGAGGACTAGCGCGATCCTACGAGCAGTACTTC. It codes for CSARGLARSYEQYF.

This chain links TRBV5-5 with TRBJ2-5, with D unclear. The CDR3 is made up of 13 amino acids. The germline CDR1 and CDR2 sequences are SGHKS and YYEKEE (reference sequence). V lost 5 bases and J 5 bases, leaving 13 bases between the germline ends. This CDR3 reads CASRLTPWETQYF. In DNA, the CDR3 is TGTGCCAGCAGACTTACGCCCTGGGAGACCCAGTACTTC.

V and J are TRBV4-1 and TRBJ2-7, with D possibly matching TRBD2 (7 bases). The CDR3 extends over 14 amino acids. Trimming shortened V by 1 base and J by 5 bases, and 12 bases separated the two germline ends. Germline V gene sequence: CDR1 MGHRA, CDR2 YSYEKL. The CDR3, as DNA: TGCGCCAGCAGCCAAGGGGGGGGGGCTGACGAGCAGTACTTC. Its translation: CASSQGGGADEQYF.

The chain uses TRBV20-1 and TRBJ2-1; TRBD2 is a possible D gene (5 bases). The V and J ends lost 6 bases and 6 bases respectively, with 15 bases between them. CDR1 and CDR2 from the germline V gene are DFQATT and SNEGSKA (reference sequence). This CDR3 comprises 13 residues. The CDR3 region has the DNA TGCAGTGCCGCTACCGGAGGTGGCAATGAGCAGTTCTTC. This encodes CSAATGGGNEQFF.

In its sample, this clonotype was seen a few times. The chain is built from TRBV5-5 and TRBJ2-7; D might be TRBD2 (6 bases). The CDR3 has 18 amino acids. The V gene lost 2 bases and the J gene lost 0 bases, with 21 bases spanning the gap. Germline V lookup: CDR1 SGHKS, CDR2 YYEKEE (reference sequence). This CDR3 reads CASSFQPAGRWDSYEQYF. CDR3 nucleotide sequence: TGTGCCAGCAGCTTTCAGCCGGCGGGGAGGTGGGACTCCTACGAGCAGTACTTC.

The genes are TRBV9 and TRBJ2-3, with D possibly TRBD2 on 5 matching bases. Trimming cost V 0 bases and J 0 bases, with 20 bases left between them. The CDR3 totals 19 residues. Germline CDR1 reads SGDLS; CDR2 reads YYNGEE. CDR3 in amino acids: CASSVARGKHTSSTDTQYF. The CDR3 coding sequence is TGTGCCAGCAGCGTAGCACGGGGAAAACACACTTCTAGCACAGATACGCAGTATTTT.

The V gene is TRBV7-9, the J gene TRBJ1-1; 8 nucleotides match TRBD1. The CDR3 consists of 15 residues. V shed 1 base and J 3 bases; nucleotides not matched to a gene: 4. CDR1 is SEHNR and CDR2 is FQNEAQ in the germline V gene (reference sequence). The CDR3 spells CASSLGQGKDTEAFF. In DNA, the CDR3 is TGTGCCAGCAGCTTAGGACAGGGGAAGGACACTGAAGCTTTCTTT. Drawing the rest from reference TRBV7-9 and TRBJ1-1, the complete variable domain is DTGVSQNPRHKITKRGQNVTFRCDPISEHNRLYWYRQTLGQGPEFLTYFQNEAQLEKSRLLSDRFSAERPKGSFSTLEIQRTEQGDSAMYLCASSLGQGKDTEAFFGQGTRLTVV.

The chain recombines TRBV18 with TRBJ2-7; 7 positions agree with TRBD1. J was trimmed by 7 bases and V by 3 bases; bases with no gene match: 3. This CDR3 has 12 residues. CDR1 and CDR2 (germline): KGHSH, LQKENI. CDR3 sequence: CASSPDRAEQYF. The CDR3 nucleotides are TGTGCCAGCTCACCCGACAGGGCTGAGCAGTACTTC.

This rearrangement joins TRBV5-1 to TRBJ2-1; unclear D gene. The CDR3 consists of 15 residues. Germline loops: CDR1 SGHRS, CDR2 YFSETQ. V lost 0 bases and J 3 bases, leaving 10 bases between the germline ends. In DNA form, the CDR3 reads TGCGCCAGCAGCTTGGGGGCGCAAAGCTACAATGAGCAGTTCTTC. Translating gives CASSLGAQSYNEQFF.

This clonotype came up many times. J is TRBJ2-7 and V is TRBV19; 10 bases are shared with TRBD1. The CDR3 is 14 residues long. After removal of 5 bases from V and 2 bases from J, the junction contained 3 bases not matched to a gene. Germline assignment: CDR1 LNHDA and CDR2 SQIVND (reference sequence). CDR3 sequence: CASSAGQGPYEQYF. The CDR3 DNA sequence: TGTGCCAGTAGTGCGGGACAGGGGCCCTACGAGCAGTACTTC.

The chain's CDR3 is CASSLPGLAGRQETQYF. CDR3 in DNA: TGCGCCAGCAGCTTGCCGGGACTAGCGGGGAGACAAGAGACCCAGTACTTC. The chain couples TRBV5-1 to TRBJ2-5, with 13 positions matching TRBD2. V lost 1 base, J lost 2 bases, and 5 bases stayed unmatched. The germline CDR1 and CDR2 sequences are SGHRS and YFSETQ. This CDR3 is built from 17 residues.

J is TRBJ2-5 and V is TRBV20-1, with D possibly being TRBD1 or TRBD2 (5 bases each). Trimming pared 2 bases from V and 10 bases from J, leaving 17 bases between. The CDR3 contains 13 residues. The germline V gene encodes CDR1 DFQATT and CDR2 SNEGSKA (reference sequence). CDR3: CSARPEISRGQYF. The CDR3 DNA reads as TGCAGTGCTAGACCGGAGATCTCGAGGGGCCAGTACTTC.

This chain uses TRBV3-1 with TRBJ1-4, with a possible D match to TRBD1 (5 bases). Per germline, CDR1 LGHDT and CDR2 YNNKEL (reference sequence). The CDR3 consists of 14 residues. V dropped 1 base and J dropped 7 bases, with 10 bases sitting between them. The CDR3, as DNA: TGTGCCAGCAGCCAAGGGGGACCTGGTGAAAAACTGTTTTTT. Amino acid sequence: CASSQGGPGEKLFF. The whole variable domain, filled in from reference TRBV3-1 and TRBJ1-4, reads DTAVSQTPKYLVTQMGNDKSIKCEQNLGHDTMYWYKQDSKKFLKIMFSYNNKELIINETVPNRFSPKSPDKAHLNLHINSLELGDSAVYFCASSQGGPGEKLFFGSGTQLSVL.

In its sample, this clonotype was seen a few times. This CDR3 is CASSFSTGETDTQYF. CDR3 coding DNA: TGTGCCAGCAGCTTTTCGACAGGGGAGACAGATACGCAGTATTTT. The gene calls are TRBV7-9 and TRBJ2-3; 8 nucleotides match TRBD1. The CDR3 has 15 amino acids. Germline-derived CDR1 and CDR2 are SEHNR and FQNEAQ (reference sequence). Germline trimming cut 3 bases from V and 3 bases from J; bases unmatched to any gene: 5. Supplemented by reference TRBV7-9 and TRBJ2-3, the full variable domain reads DTGVSQNPRHKITKRGQNVTFRCDPISEHNRLYWYRQTLGQGPEFLTYFQNEAQLEKSRLLSDRFSAERPKGSFSTLEIQRTEQGDSAMYLCASSFSTGETDTQYFGPGTRLTVL.

The J gene is TRBJ1-5, the V gene TRBV27, with a tentative D call TRBD1 (6 bases). From germline, CDR1 is MNHEY and CDR2 SMNVEV (reference sequence). The length of the CDR3 is 15 residues. With 6 bases removed from V and 0 bases from J, the gap between germline ends came to 12 bases. The CDR3 loop is CASSPGAYSNQPQHF. The DNA for the CDR3 is TGTGCCAGCAGCCCGGGGGCCTATAGCAATCAGCCCCAGCATTTT.

V usage is TRBV4-1 and J usage is TRBJ1-2, with 7 bases that match TRBD1. V lost 0 bases to trimming and J lost 3 bases; unmatched junction nucleotides: 1. This CDR3 region has 14 residues. Germline V gene sequence: CDR1 MGHRA, CDR2 YSYEKL. The CDR3 DNA reads TGCGCCAGCAGCCAAGAGGGACAGTACTATGGCTACACCTTC. Translating gives CASSQEGQYYGYTF.

The V gene is TRBV30, the J gene TRBJ1-2, with TRBD1 matching 7 bases. V was pared by 3 bases and J by 4 bases, with 8 bases of the junction left unmatched. The CDR3 is 14 residues long. CDR1 is GTSNPN, CDR2 SVGIG, per germline (reference sequence). In nucleotides, the CDR3 is TGTGCCTGGAGACCCCCCGACAGGGCCTATGGCTACACCTTC. Its protein product is CAWRPPDRAYGYTF.

The V gene is TRBV7-9, the J gene TRBJ1-1, with D perhaps TRBD1 (5 bases). CDR3 length: 13 amino acids. V was trimmed by 2 bases and J by 8 bases, leaving 12 bases between them. Germline V gene lookup returns CDR1 SEHNR and CDR2 FQNEAQ (reference sequence). The DNA for the CDR3 is TGTGCCAGCAGCTTAATGTTGACAGTCGAAGCTTTCTTT. It codes for CASSLMLTVEAFF.